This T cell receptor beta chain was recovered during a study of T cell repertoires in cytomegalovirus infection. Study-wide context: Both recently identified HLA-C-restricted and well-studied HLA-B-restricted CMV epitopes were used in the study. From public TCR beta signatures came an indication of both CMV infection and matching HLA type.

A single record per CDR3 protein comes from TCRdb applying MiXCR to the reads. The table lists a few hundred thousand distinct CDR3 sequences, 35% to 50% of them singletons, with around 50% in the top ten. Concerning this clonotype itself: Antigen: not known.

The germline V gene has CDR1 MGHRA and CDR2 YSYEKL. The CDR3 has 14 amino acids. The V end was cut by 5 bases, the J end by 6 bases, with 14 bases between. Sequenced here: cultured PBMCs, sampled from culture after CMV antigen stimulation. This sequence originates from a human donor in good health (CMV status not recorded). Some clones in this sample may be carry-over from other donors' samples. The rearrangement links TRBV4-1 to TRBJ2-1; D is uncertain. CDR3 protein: CASSVHAHINEQFF. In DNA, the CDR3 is TGCGCCAGCAGCGTTCATGCTCATATCAATGAGCAGTTCTTC.